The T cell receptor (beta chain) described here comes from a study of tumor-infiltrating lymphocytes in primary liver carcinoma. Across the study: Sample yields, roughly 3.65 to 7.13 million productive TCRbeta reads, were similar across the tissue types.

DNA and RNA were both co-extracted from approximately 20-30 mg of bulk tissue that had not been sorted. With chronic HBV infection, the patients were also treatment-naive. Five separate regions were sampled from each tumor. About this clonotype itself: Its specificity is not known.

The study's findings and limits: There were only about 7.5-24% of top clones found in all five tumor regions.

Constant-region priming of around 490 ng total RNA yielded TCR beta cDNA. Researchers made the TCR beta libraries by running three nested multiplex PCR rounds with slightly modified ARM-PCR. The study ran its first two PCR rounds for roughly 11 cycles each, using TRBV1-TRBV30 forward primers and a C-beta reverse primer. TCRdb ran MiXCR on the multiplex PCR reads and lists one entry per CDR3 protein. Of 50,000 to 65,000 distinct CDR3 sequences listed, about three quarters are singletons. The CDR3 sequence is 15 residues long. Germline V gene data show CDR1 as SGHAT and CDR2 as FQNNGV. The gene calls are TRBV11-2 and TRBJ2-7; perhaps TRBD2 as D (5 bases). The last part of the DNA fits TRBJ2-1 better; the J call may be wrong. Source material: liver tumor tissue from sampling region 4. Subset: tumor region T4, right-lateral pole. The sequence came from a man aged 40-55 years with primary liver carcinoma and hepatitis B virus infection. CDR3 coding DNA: TGTGCCAGCAGCCCGTCATGGCTAGCAGAGCACGAGCAGTTCTTC. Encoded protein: CASSPSWLAEHEQFF.